Detailed here is one TCR beta chain. Its antigen is unknown. This entry belongs to a study of OX40 agonist ivuxolimab in advanced cancers. Study background: The patients' treatment was ivuxolimab, an agonistic anti-OX40 (CD134) antibody. General observations from the study: With doses of 0.1 to 3.0 mg/kg, CD4+ and CD8+ blood T cells had undergone clonal expansion by week 6. The average count of expanded clones was higher among CD8+ T cells than among CD4+.

There are 15 residues in the CDR3. Germline V lookup: CDR1 SGDLS, CDR2 YYNGEE. V was clipped by 3 bases and J by 6 bases, with 15 bases between them. The repertoire was sequenced with immunoSEQ multiplex PCR; TCRdb's copy has only in-frame clones and lacks some. The sample yields roughly 100,000 clones, 70% to 90% seen once. The starting material was CD4+ or CD8+ T cells sorted from blood, obtained in a trial of the OX40 agonist ivuxolimab. This chain joins TRBV9 and TRBJ2-2; TRBD1 is a possible D gene (6 bases). The receptor was isolated from an adult with an advanced solid tumor such as melanoma, head and neck, liver or kidney cancer. CDR3 protein: CASSAHLQGAGELFF. The CDR3 nucleotides are TGTGCCAGCAGCGCCCATCTACAGGGTGCCGGGGAGCTGTTTTTT.